Shown below are 5 T cell receptor beta chains from a single sample sequenced in a study of cytotoxic CD8 clonotypes in ibrutinib-treated CLL (dated by TCRdb to the early 2020s). According to the study, the label for this sample's time point signals: roughly 2 years on ibrutinib. Library prep was done by the immunoSEQ multiplex PCR assay. TCRdb obtained this table from immuneACCESS and retained in-frame rearrangements with V and J assigned. These tables miss some clones; where compared with another copy, unresolved V genes account for less than half of the shortfall, and the remainder is unexplained. The sample table holds about 160,000 clones, of which around 80% were seen once. Roughly 4.6% of the sample is in the top ten clones. Sequenced material: PBMCs, taken after 24 months of ibrutinib treatment. All receptors come from a human donor with chronic lymphocytic leukemia.

The chain combines TRBV11-2 with TRBJ2-7; 7 bases agree with TRBD2. The germline V gene encodes CDR1 SGHAT and CDR2 FQNNGV. CDR3 size: 16 residues. J was trimmed by 6 bases and V by 1 base; bases with no gene match: 12. This chain's CDR3 is CASSLVRFGGSAEQYF. As DNA, the CDR3 is TGTGCCAGCAGCTTAGTTCGTTTCGGGGGGTCCGCCGAGCAGTACTTC.

The chain has TRBV9 and TRBJ2-7; 7 bases fit TRBD2. Germline-derived CDR1 and CDR2 are SGDLS and YYNGEE. The V segment lost 3 bases and the J segment 3 bases; nucleotides outside the gene matches: 6. The CDR3 contains 14 residues. The CDR3 loop reads CASSEGLADYEQYF. The CDR3 DNA follows: TGTGCCAGCAGCGAGGGTCTAGCGGACTACGAGCAGTACTTC.

Only one count was recorded for this clone. The CDR3 sequence is CATSRDRPGGNTIYF. In nucleotides, the CDR3 is TGTGCCACCAGCAGAGACAGGCCGGGTGGAAACACCATATATTTT. This rearrangement joins TRBV15 to TRBJ1-3, with D uncertain. Trimming stripped 0 bases from V and 3 bases from J, with 9 bases between. There are 15 residues in the CDR3. CDR1 is LNHNV and CDR2 is YYDKDF in the germline V gene (reference sequence).

The chain combines TRBV6-5 with TRBJ1-3; 7 nucleotides align to TRBD1. The CDR3 sequence is 15 residues long. The junction had 5 bases not matched to a gene; V was cut back by 6 bases and J by 0 bases. Germline V gene sequence: CDR1 MNHEY, CDR2 SVGAGI. CDR3 region: CASSRQGSSGNTIYF. The CDR3 coding sequence is TGTGCCAGCAGCCGACAGGGCAGCTCTGGAAACACCATATATTTT.

This chain uses TRBV7-2 with TRBJ2-2; D is possibly TRBD1 (6 bases). This CDR3 is 14 amino acids long. V was clipped by 5 bases and J by 7 bases, with 14 bases between them. Germline lookup yields CDR1 SGHTA and CDR2 FQGNSA. CDR3 sequence reads: CASSRTGKIGELFF. The DNA for the CDR3 is TGTGCCAGCAGCCGAACAGGGAAAATCGGGGAGCTGTTTTTT.